The rows below give T cell receptor beta chains drawn from one sample of a study of control samples from healthy donors and cancer patients. Here immunoSEQ multiplex PCR was the method, and the copy in TCRdb shows in-frame clones only, minus some. This sample has under 300,000 clones, with about four fifths found just once. Sequenced sample: PBMCs. These receptors all stem from a woman aged 60-75 years with lung cancer. Both conserved end residues are part of each CDR3. The D gene is left open where the match is weak. Part of the rows lack a size; the others show once, few, many or a class for expanded clones.

j_call	d_call	clone_size	v_call	cdr3_nt	cdr3_aa
TRBJ1-1	.	.	TRBV14	TGTGCCAGCAGCGCCGATAGGAACACTGAAGCTTTCTTT	CASSADRNTEAFF
TRBJ2-7	TRBD1	.	TRBV3-1/TRBV3-2	TGTGCCAGCAGCCACCCGGGACAGGGGTCGTCAGTATGTTTC	CASSHPGQGSSVCF
TRBJ1-1	.	.	TRBV7-8	TGTGCCAGCAGCTTAGATCGGGGGGCGAACACTGAAGCTTTCTTT	CASSLDRGANTEAFF
TRBJ1-3	.	.	TRBV5-5	TGTGCCAGCAGCTTGGTCTCGGGTGGAAACACCATATATTTT	CASSLVSGGNTIYF
TRBJ1-1	.	.	TRBV19	TGTGCCAGTAGTACAGGACTAAACACTGAAGCTTTCTTT	CASSTGLNTEAFF
TRBJ1-2	.	.	TRBV9	TGTGCCAGCAGCCCCGACCTAGAGGGAACCTTCTATGGCTACACCTTC	CASSPDLEGTFYGYTF
TRBJ2-7	.	.	TRBV7-8	TGTGCCAGCAGCCCACTAAACCGGGACGCTTCCTACGAGCAGTACTTC	CASSPLNRDASYEQYF
TRBJ2-2	TRBD2	.	TRBV5-1	TGCGCCAGCAGCTTGTTGGCGGGGGCGAACACCGGGGAGCTGTTTTTT	CASSLLAGANTGELFF
TRBJ1-3	.	.	TRBV5-4	TGTGCCAGCAGCTTAGGCCAGAGCTCTGGAAACACCATATATTTT	CASSLGQSSGNTIYF
TRBJ2-7	.	.	TRBV27	TGTGCCAGCAGTCCCCTCCGGGCGGGGGCGGGCTACGAGCAGTACTTC	CASSPLRAGAGYEQYF
TRBJ2-7	TRBD2	.	TRBV29-1	TGCAGCGTTGGGGGGACTAGCGGGAGAAGCGAGCAGTACTTC	CSVGGTSGRSEQYF
TRBJ2-2	TRBD1	.	TRBV9	TGTGCCAGCAGCGCCGGACAGGGCTCGGGCGGGGAGCTGTTTTTT	CASSAGQGSGGELFF
TRBJ1-1	.	.	TRBV19	TGTGCCAGTAGTATGAACTGGAACACTGAAGCTTTCTTT	CASSMNWNTEAFF
TRBJ1-1	.	.	TRBV19	TGTGCCAGTAGTTTGGACACCCTCTCTACCACTGAAGCTTTCTTT	CASSLDTLSTTEAFF
TRBJ2-1	.	few	TRBV7-2	TGTGCCAGCAGGGTAACCGGGACGGATTACAATGAGCAGTTCTTC	CASRVTGTDYNEQFF
TRBJ1-2	TRBD1	few	TRBV5-6	TGTGCCAGCGGACAGGGGAATGGCTACACCTTC	CASGQGNGYTF
TRBJ2-3	TRBD1	.	TRBV15	TGTGCCACCAGCAGGGCCGGGACAGGGACAGATACGCAGTATTTT	CATSRAGTGTDTQYF
TRBJ2-7	TRBD1	.	TRBV18	TGTGCCAGCTCACCACCGGGGACAGGGAGGCACGAGCAGTACTTC	CASSPPGTGRHEQYF
TRBJ1-2	.	.	TRBV9	TGTGCCAGCAGCGTAGGAGGGGAGTCCTCCTATGGCTACACCTTC	CASSVGGESSYGYTF
TRBJ1-5	TRBD1	.	TRBV19	TGTGCCAGTATTTCAGGGACAGGGAGCAATCAGCCCCAGCATTTT	CASISGTGSNQPQHF
TRBJ1-5	.	.	TRBV11-2	TGTGCCAGCAGCTTAGATCGGTCAGGAACAGGCTATCAGCCCCAGCATTTT	CASSLDRSGTGYQPQHF
TRBJ1-5	.	.	TRBV5-1	TGCGCCAGCAGCCGAGGGGGGAATCAGCCCCAGCATTTT	CASSRGGNQPQHF
TRBJ1-1	TRBD1	once	TRBV7-2	TGTGCCAGCAGCTTGAGCCGACAGGGCAACACTGAAGCTTTCTTT	CASSLSRQGNTEAFF
TRBJ2-3	.	.	TRBV1	TGCACCAGCAGCCCCCCTAGCGGGGTCGGAGATACGCAGTATTTT	CTSSPPSGVGDTQYF
TRBJ1-3	.	.	TRBV10-3	TGTGCCATCAGTGAGTCAGGGGGAAACACCATATATTTT	CAISESGGNTIYF
TRBJ1-2	.	.	TRBV20-1	TGCAGTGGGGGGACGAGTTATGGCTACACCTTC	CSGGTSYGYTF
TRBJ1-2	.	few	TRBV6-4	TGTGCCAGCAGTGACAGGGGACGCATCTTTAACTATGGCTACACCTTC	CASSDRGRIFNYGYTF
TRBJ2-3	TRBD2	.	TRBV7-2	TGTGCCAGCAGCTTAGTTTTCCGGGAGGGCCGAGCAGATACGCAGTATTTT	CASSLVFREGRADTQYF
TRBJ2-5	TRBD1	.	TRBV7-9	TGTGCCAGCAGCCCGAAGGGGGGACAGGGGGCAAGCGAGACCCAGTACTTC	CASSPKGGQGASETQYF
TRBJ2-2	.	.	TRBV2	TGTGCCAGCAGGCTGAGGGGGACCGGGGAGCTGTTTTTT	CASRLRGTGELFF
TRBJ1-1	.	.	TRBV5-4	TGTGCCAGCAGCTATGCGAGAAGGGGAGAGGGCACTGAAGCTTTCTTT	CASSYARRGEGTEAFF
TRBJ2-7	.	.	TRBV3-1/TRBV3-2	TGTGCCAGCAGCCCCTCTGGACCCTACGAGCAGTACTTC	CASSPSGPYEQYF
TRBJ2-1	.	.	TRBV4-1	TGCGCCAGCAGCCTCCTCCTCACCCGGTATGAGCAGTTCTTC	CASSLLLTRYEQFF
TRBJ2-3	TRBD2	.	TRBV7-2	TGTGCCAGCAGCAACCCCTCGGGTAGCGGGAGGGCTGCAGATACGCAGTATTTT	CASSNPSGSGRAADTQYF
TRBJ1-2	.	.	TRBV12-3/TRBV12-4	TGTGCCAGCAGTTTGGGCAACTATGGCTACACCTTC	CASSLGNYGYTF
TRBJ2-1	.	.	TRBV19	TGTGCCAGTAGTTCTTCCCACTTCAATGAGCAGTTCTTC	CASSSSHFNEQFF
TRBJ1-1	.	.	TRBV10-1	TGCGCCAGCAGTGAGTCCCCAGGGTTAAGGACTGAAGCTTTCTTT	CASSESPGLRTEAFF
TRBJ2-7	TRBD2	.	TRBV3-1/TRBV3-2	TGTGCCAGCAGCCCTAGCGGGAGGGGCGAGCAGTACTTC	CASSPSGRGEQYF
TRBJ1-2	.	.	TRBV27	TGTGCCAGCAGTCCCAACGCGAGGGGAGTCGGCTACACCTTC	CASSPNARGVGYTF
TRBJ1-1	.	.	TRBV2	TGTGCCAGCAGCGACGACTCGAACACTGAAGCTTTCTTT	CASSDDSNTEAFF
TRBJ1-1	.	.	TRBV10-1	TGCGCCAGCAGTGAGTCCTTTCGGGAATCTGAAGCTTTCTTT	CASSESFRESEAFF